Here is one T cell receptor beta chain with its context. Donors were grouped by their self-reported clinical history. Two consecutive negative NP/OP PCR tests, clearance, or resolved symptoms defined Cohort 3 recovery. CDR1 and CDR2 from the germline V gene are SQVTM and ANQGSEA. The V gene end was trimmed by 1 base and the J gene end by 3 bases; junction bases not matched to a gene: 3. This CDR3 has 15 amino acids. This sample was included in a study of blood T cell repertoires in COVID-19. Authors' methods: For nucleated cells, counts were estimated from reference gene primer amplification. Here immunoSEQ multiplex PCR was the method, and the copy in TCRdb shows in-frame clones only, minus some. Clone size and V and J calls were adopted from that table, with D and trimming inferred from the DNA. Of approximately 230,000 clones listed, 90% to 95% are singletons.

The gene calls are TRBV29-1 and TRBJ2-5, with 12 bases fitting TRBD2. The TCR sequence derives from a woman in her late teens or twenties who had recovered from COVID-19. Sequenced sample: PBMCs or T cells enriched from blood (not recorded which). This CDR3 reads CSVEGTSGDEETQYF. In nucleotides, the CDR3 is TGCAGCGTTGAAGGGACTAGCGGGGATGAAGAGACCCAGTACTTC.